These 14 T cell receptor beta chains share one sample of origin, sequenced in a study of immune characterization of retroperitoneal liposarcoma. Each CDR3 protein gets one entry after TCRdb re-called the PCR reads with MiXCR. Here the sample spans fewer than 3,000 distinct CDR3 sequences, around two fifths being singletons. The sequencing input was tumor tissue. All receptors come from a male donor with retroperitoneal liposarcoma.

The V gene is TRBV3-1, the J gene TRBJ2-7; 12 bases agree with TRBD2. The CDR3 loop spans 16 amino acids. With V trimmed by 0 bases and J by 3 bases, 3 bases remained unmatched. Germline V gives CDR1 LGHDT, CDR2 YNNKEL (reference sequence). The DNA for the CDR3 is TGTGCCAGCAGCCAAGATGCGACTAGCGGGGGCTACGAGCAGTACTTC. It yields the protein CASSQDATSGGYEQYF.

Concerning this clonotype itself: Just one base apart from a much larger clone, this may be a read error. This chain connects TRBV6-8 to TRBJ2-3; tentatively, D is TRBD1 (6 bases). The CDR3 is made up of 15 amino acids. Looked up from germline, CDR1 is MNHGY and CDR2 is SAAAGT. CDR3 bases: TGTGCCAACAGTCCCGGCGAGGGGGTACGGGGTACGCAGTATTTT. Protein product: CANSPGEGVRGTQYF.

By share of the sample, this clonotype is medium-sized. V usage is TRBV6-1 and J usage is TRBJ1-2, with a possible D match to TRBD1 (6 bases). The germline gives CDR1 MNHNS, CDR2 SASEGT. The CDR3 sequence is 13 residues long. Trimming pared 5 bases from V and 4 bases from J, leaving 11 bases between. The CDR3 DNA sequence: TGTGCCAGCAGTTCCAGAGGGGGCTATGGCTACACCTTC. This sequence encodes CASSSRGGYGYTF.

The chain has TRBV11-2 and TRBJ2-1; D remains ambiguous. The CDR3 is 11 residues long. Trimming pared 2 bases from V and 7 bases from J, leaving 3 bases between. Germline V gives CDR1 SGHAT, CDR2 FQNNGV. CDR3: CASSLKNEQFF. CDR3 bases: TGTGCCAGCAGCTTAAAAAATGAGCAGTTCTTC.

The DNA for the CDR3 is TGTGCCAGCAGTGAAGCCGTTCCTGAGGTCCAGTACTTC. It translates to CASSEAVPEVQYF. The rearrangement joins TRBV6-1 to TRBJ2-3; unclear D gene. The tail of the sequence fits TRBJ2-5 better, so the J call may be wrong. CDR3 length equals 13 residues. Per the germline V gene, CDR1 is MNHNS and CDR2 is SASEGT.

The gene calls are TRBV7-3 and TRBJ2-2; TRBD2 matches 10 bases. V shed 4 bases, J shed 4 bases, and the junction held 9 bases outside the gene matches. The CDR3 is 17 residues long. The V gene's germline CDR1 is SGHTA and CDR2 FQGTGA. The CDR3 coding sequence is TGTGCCAGCAGCTCGCCGACTAGCGGGTCTCTCACCGGGGAGCTGTTTTTT. It specifies CASSSPTSGSLTGELFF.

CDR3 protein: CASSFGTGGSAFF. The CDR3 bases are TGTGCCAGCAGTTTCGGGACAGGGGGCTCAGCTTTCTTT. This rearrangement joins TRBV27 to TRBJ1-1; 12 nucleotides match TRBD1. The V gene's germline CDR1 is MNHEY and CDR2 SMNVEV (reference sequence). The CDR3 totals 13 residues. The junction had 3 bases not matched to a gene; V was cut back by 3 bases and J by 10 bases.

This clonotype was seen more than once but under ten times. This chain links TRBV7-2 with TRBJ2-3; 14 nucleotides align to TRBD2. After removal of 1 base from V and 3 bases from J, the junction contained 6 bases not matched to a gene. The CDR3 is made up of 18 amino acids. CDR1 SGHTA and CDR2 FQGNSA come from the germline V gene. The CDR3 loop reads CASSLEGLAGEGTDTQYF. The DNA of the CDR3 is TGTGCCAGCAGCTTAGAGGGACTAGCGGGAGAGGGGACAGATACGCAGTATTTT.

A few counts support this clonotype. The chain couples TRBV30 to TRBJ2-2; D possibly corresponds to TRBD1 (6 bases). The V end lost 0 bases, the J end lost 7 bases, and 9 bases lay between the germline ends. Germline V gene lookup returns CDR1 GTSNPN and CDR2 SVGIG (reference sequence). The CDR3 contains 13 residues. CDR3 nucleotide sequence: TGTGCCTGGAGTGTAGGGGGTAGCGGGGAGCTGTTTTTT. As protein: CAWSVGGSGELFF.

The chain uses TRBV6-4 and TRBJ1-1, with a tentative D call TRBD1 (5 bases). This CDR3 contains 14 residues. Germline V gene lookup returns CDR1 MRHNA and CDR2 SNTAGT. The V end lost 3 bases, the J end lost 7 bases, and 15 bases lay between the germline ends. CDR3 in DNA: TGTGCCAGCAGTGAAAGGGGTGAACAAAGTGAAGCTTTCTTT. Protein: CASSERGEQSEAFF.

This clonotype has more than one count but fewer than ten. This chain links TRBV5-4 with TRBJ2-3, with TRBD2 identical over 9 bases. The trim removed 5 bases at V and 0 bases at J, leaving 4 bases unmatched. Germline V gives CDR1 SGHNT, CDR2 YYREEE (reference sequence). This CDR3 has 15 residues. Here the CDR3 DNA reads TGTGCCAGCAGGCGGACTAGCGACAGCACAGATACGCAGTATTTT. This translates into CASRRTSDSTDTQYF.

This rearrangement joins TRBV6-1 to TRBJ1-1; D gene uncertain. V was pared by 2 bases and J by 5 bases, with 18 bases between. Germline V gene lookup returns CDR1 MNHNS and CDR2 SASEGT. The CDR3 runs 16 residues. The CDR3 loop is CASSESGFPGGTEAFF. CDR3 in DNA: TGTGCCAGCAGTGAAAGTGGGTTTCCGGGAGGGACTGAAGCTTTCTTT.

This clonotype occurred a few times. The V call is TRBV5-4, the J call TRBJ1-1; D unclear. Trimming pared 4 bases from V and 8 bases from J, leaving 9 bases between. Germline lookup yields CDR1 SGHNT and CDR2 YYREEE (reference sequence). This CDR3 is 11 amino acids long. CDR3: CASSRLEEAFF. CDR3 DNA sequence: TGTGCCAGCAGCAGGTTAGAGGAAGCTTTCTTT. Full variable domain (missing parts from reference TRBV5-4 and TRBJ1-1): ETGVTQSPTHLIKTRGQQVTLRCSSQSGHNTVSWYQQALGQGPQFIFQYYREEENGRGNFPPRFSGLQFPNYSSELNVNALELDDSALYLCASSRLEEAFFGQGTRLTVV.

The chain combines TRBV5-1 with TRBJ2-2; D may be TRBD1 (6 bases). This CDR3 comprises 16 residues. Per germline, CDR1 SGHRS and CDR2 YFSETQ. V lost 1 base, J lost 4 bases, and 14 bases lay in between. The CDR3 coding sequence is TGCGCCAGCAGCTTGATGATACAGGGCCCCACCGGGGAGCTGTTTTTT. It encodes CASSLMIQGPTGELFF.